This T cell receptor beta chain was captured in a study of T cell responses to AZD1222 COVID-19 vaccine. Produced via immunoSEQ multiplex PCR; TCRdb's table is partial and in-frame only. The sample contains about 150,000 clones, around nine tenths of which appear only once. The CDR3 is 14 amino acids. Germline CDR1 reads LNHDA; CDR2 reads SQIVND (reference sequence). V lost 6 bases to trimming and J lost 8 bases, with 16 bases between them. The sample in question was peripheral blood, obtained after recovery from COVID-19. The genes are TRBV19 and TRBJ1-4; D might be TRBD1 (5 bases). The sequence was obtained from an adult who had recovered from COVID-19. CDR3: CASREGGVLEKLFF. DNA of the CDR3: TGTGCCAGTAGAGAAGGAGGGGTTTTGGAAAAACTGTTTTTT.